This T cell receptor (beta chain) was obtained from a study of blood T cell repertoires in COVID-19. In the study overall: Whether acute or convalescent, the COVID-19 samples came from the United States, Italy and Spain. Sources were T cells, B-cell-depleted T cells, or PBMCs; the material itself was cDNA or gDNA.

This CDR3 has 15 residues. In germline, CDR1 is SGHTA, CDR2 FQGNSA. V was clipped by 3 bases and J by 6 bases; unmatched bases: 7. Per the authors' pipeline: Nucleated cell number was recorded as an estimate derived from reference gene primer amplification. The data were produced by immunoSEQ multiplex PCR, yet TCRdb's version contains in-frame clones alone and is incomplete. V and J calls and clone size follow that table, whereas D and trimming were derived from the DNA. The data show roughly 260,000 clones, approximately 89% seen once. This receptor was taken from a middle-aged man who had recovered from COVID-19. The chain employs TRBV7-2 and TRBJ2-3; 9 nucleotides agree with TRBD2. The sequencing sample was made of peripheral blood. The CDR3 region has the DNA TGTGCCAGCAGCTTGGTTGCGGGGGGGGTTGATACGCAGTATTTT. Its translation: CASSLVAGGVDTQYF.